The TCR beta chain under discussion was sequenced for a study of identical twins. A universal primer site was created by template switching, with the cDNA bearing unique molecular identifiers. MiXCR, run by TCRdb on the 5' RACE reads, gives a single entry per CDR3 protein. This sample has 300,000 or so distinct CDR3 sequences, with 7.5% to 9.5% found just once. Findings of the study overall: When twins shared out-of-frame alpha sequences, those sequences had excess low generation probability.

Germline lookup yields CDR1 LNHNV and CDR2 YYDKDF (reference sequence). The CDR3 extends over 16 amino acids. Trimming left V 3 bases short and J 0 bases short, with 9 bases between. This clonotype was picked up many times. Its antigen is still unknown. Donors uniformly comprised healthy Caucasians. These data also featured in a second study, about yellow fever vaccine responses in identical twins.

The rearrangement joins TRBV15 to TRBJ2-6; maybe TRBD1 (6 bases). The TCR comes from a woman aged 18 to 35 in good health. Sequencing was performed on CD8+ T cells sorted from blood. CDR3 sequence: CATSSNRVSGANVLTF. For the CDR3, the DNA is TGTGCCACCAGCAGCAACAGGGTCTCTGGGGCCAACGTCCTGACTTTC.